Included here is one T cell receptor beta chain sequence, with context. Its target is not known. CDR1 is SGHRS and CDR2 is YFSETQ in the germline V gene. The CDR3 is 16 residues long. The data were obtained in a study of T cells expressing NK-cell markers. Looking at the study overall: Sorted CD3+CD56+NKG2C+, CD3+CD56+NKG2C- and CD3+CD56-NKG2C+ T cells supplied TCR beta repertoires.

Findings and limits, study-wide: Clarity on HCMV specificity was lacking for the expanded NKG2C+ T cell clones. Over 5 donors carried dominant NKG2C+ clonotypes that made up roughly 1.0-8% of their CD8+ T cells.

TCRdb reanalyzed the 5' RACE reads, giving one entry per CDR3 protein sequence and no DNA. This sample's table reports about 460,000 distinct CDR3 sequences. The sequence derives from a woman aged 45-60 years in good health. Sequenced sample: blood T cells: a sorted CD56 or NKG2C T cell subset, CD4+ or CD8+ T cells, or bulk PBMC T cells (not recorded which). The chain combines TRBV5-1 with TRBJ2-6; the D call of TRBD2 rests on TCRdb alone, since no DNA is present to check it. CDR3 loop: CASSFGRLSGANVLTF.